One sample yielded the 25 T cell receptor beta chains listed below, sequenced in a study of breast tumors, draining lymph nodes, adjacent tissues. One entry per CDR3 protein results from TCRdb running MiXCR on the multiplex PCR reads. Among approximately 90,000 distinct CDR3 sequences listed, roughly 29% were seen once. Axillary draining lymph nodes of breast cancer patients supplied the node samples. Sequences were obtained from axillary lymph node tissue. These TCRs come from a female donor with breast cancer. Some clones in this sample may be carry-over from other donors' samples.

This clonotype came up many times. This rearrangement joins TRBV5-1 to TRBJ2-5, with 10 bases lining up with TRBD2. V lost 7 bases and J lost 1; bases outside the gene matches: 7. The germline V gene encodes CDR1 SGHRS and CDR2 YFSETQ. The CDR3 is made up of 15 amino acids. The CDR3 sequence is CASSLAGAPQETQYF. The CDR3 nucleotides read TGCGCCAGCTCTCTAGCGGGAGCCCCCCAAGAGACCCAGTACTTC.

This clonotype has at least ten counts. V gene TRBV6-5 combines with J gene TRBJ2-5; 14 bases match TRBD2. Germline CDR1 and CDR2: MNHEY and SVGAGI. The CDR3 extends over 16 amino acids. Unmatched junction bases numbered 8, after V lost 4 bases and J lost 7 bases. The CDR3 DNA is TGTGCCAGCAGTTCTCGACTAGCGGGAGGGCTAGGGACCCAGTACTTC. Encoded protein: CASSSRLAGGLGTQYF.

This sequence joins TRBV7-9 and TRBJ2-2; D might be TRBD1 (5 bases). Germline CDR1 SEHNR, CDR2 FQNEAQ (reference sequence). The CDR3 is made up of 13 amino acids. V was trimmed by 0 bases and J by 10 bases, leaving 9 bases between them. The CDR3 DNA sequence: TGTGCCAGCAGCTTAGCGGGGCCGACGGAGCTGTTTTTT. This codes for CASSLAGPTELFF.

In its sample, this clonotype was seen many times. CDR3 region: CSVEVGGEGYTF. The CDR3 DNA reads as TGCAGCGTTGAGGTAGGAGGGGAAGGCTACACCTTC. The chain links TRBV29-1 to TRBJ1-2, with a tentative D call TRBD1 (5 bases). Germline-derived CDR1 and CDR2 are SQVTM and ANQGSEA. The V end was cut by 3 bases, the J end by 8 bases, with 13 bases between. This CDR3 region has 12 residues.

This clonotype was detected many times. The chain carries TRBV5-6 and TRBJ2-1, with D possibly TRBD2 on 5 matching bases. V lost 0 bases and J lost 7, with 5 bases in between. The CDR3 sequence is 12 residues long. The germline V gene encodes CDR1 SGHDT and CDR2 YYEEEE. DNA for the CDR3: TGTGCCAGCAGCTTGGTAGCGAATGAGCAGTTCTTC. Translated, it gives CASSLVANEQFF.

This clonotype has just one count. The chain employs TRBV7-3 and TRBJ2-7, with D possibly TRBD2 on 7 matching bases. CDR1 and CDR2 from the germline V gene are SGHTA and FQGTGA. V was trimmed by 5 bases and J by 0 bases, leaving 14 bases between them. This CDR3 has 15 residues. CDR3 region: CASSPGGGSSYEQYF. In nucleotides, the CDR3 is TGTGCCAGCAGCCCGGGGGGCGGTAGCTCCTACGAGCAGTACTTC.

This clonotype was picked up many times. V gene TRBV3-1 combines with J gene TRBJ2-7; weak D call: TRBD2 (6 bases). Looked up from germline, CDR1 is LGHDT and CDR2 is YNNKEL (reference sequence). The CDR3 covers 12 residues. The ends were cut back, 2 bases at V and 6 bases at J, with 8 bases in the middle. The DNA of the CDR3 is TGTGCCAGCAGCCAAACAGCGGGCGAGCAGTACTTC. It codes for CASSQTAGEQYF.

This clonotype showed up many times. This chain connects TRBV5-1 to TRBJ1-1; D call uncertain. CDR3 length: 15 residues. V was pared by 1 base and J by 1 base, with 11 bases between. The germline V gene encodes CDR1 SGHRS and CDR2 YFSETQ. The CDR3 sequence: CASSLFGVQNTEAFF. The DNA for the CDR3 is TGCGCCAGCAGCTTGTTTGGGGTCCAGAACACTGAAGCTTTCTTT.

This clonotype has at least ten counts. The CDR3 nucleotides are TGTGCCAGCAGCCGAGTTTCAGGGACAGGGGGAGGGTACACCTTC. Residues: CASSRVSGTGGGYTF. The chain recombines TRBV6-1 with TRBJ1-2; 11 nucleotides match TRBD1. This CDR3 has 15 residues. V shed 6 bases and J 11 bases; nucleotides not matched to a gene: 14. Germline V CDR1 and CDR2: MNHNS, SASEGT.

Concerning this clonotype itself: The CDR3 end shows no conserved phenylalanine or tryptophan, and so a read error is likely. The CDR3 region is CASSHDSRSTNEQYL. The CDR3 DNA follows: TGTGCCAGCAGCCACGATTCCAGGTCTACGAACGAGCAGTACCTC. The chain combines TRBV7-2 with TRBJ2-7; no definite D call. The CDR3 spans 15 residues. The germline gives CDR1 SGHTA, CDR2 FQGNSA. V was trimmed by 5 bases and J by 5 bases, leaving 19 bases between them.

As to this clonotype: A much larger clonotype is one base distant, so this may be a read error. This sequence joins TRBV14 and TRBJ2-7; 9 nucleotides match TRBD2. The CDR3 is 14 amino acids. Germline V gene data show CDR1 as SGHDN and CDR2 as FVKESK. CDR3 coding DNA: TGTGCCAGCAGGCTAGCGGGGAGCTCCTACGAGCAGCCCTTC. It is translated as CASRLAGSSYEQPF.

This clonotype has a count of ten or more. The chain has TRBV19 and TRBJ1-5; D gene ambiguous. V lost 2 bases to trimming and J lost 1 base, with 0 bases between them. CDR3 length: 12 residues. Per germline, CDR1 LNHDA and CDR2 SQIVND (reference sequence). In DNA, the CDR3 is TGTGCCAGTAGTATAAGCAATCAGCCCCAGCATTTT. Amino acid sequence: CASSISNQPQHF.

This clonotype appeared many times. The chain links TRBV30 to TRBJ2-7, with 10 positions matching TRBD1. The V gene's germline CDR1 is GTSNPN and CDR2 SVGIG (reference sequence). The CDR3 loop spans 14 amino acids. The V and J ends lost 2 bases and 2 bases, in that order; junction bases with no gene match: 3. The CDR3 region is CAWSSGTGAYEQYF. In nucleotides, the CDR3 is TGTGCCTGGAGTTCCGGGACAGGGGCCTACGAGCAGTACTTC.

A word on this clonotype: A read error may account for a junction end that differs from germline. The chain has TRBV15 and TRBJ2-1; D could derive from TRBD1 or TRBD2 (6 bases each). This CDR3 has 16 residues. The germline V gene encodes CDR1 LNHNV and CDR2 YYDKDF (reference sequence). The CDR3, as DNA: TGTGCCACCAGCAGAGGCGGGGCAGGGGTTTACAATGAGCAGCTCTTC. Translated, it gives CATSRGGAGVYNEQLF.

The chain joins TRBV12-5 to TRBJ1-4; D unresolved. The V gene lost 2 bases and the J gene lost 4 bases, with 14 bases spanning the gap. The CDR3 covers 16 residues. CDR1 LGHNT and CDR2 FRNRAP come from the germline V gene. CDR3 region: CASGLWSQAGNEKLFF. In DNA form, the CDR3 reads TGTGCTAGTGGTTTGTGGTCGCAGGCCGGTAATGAAAAACTGTTTTTT. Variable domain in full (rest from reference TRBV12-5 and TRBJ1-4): DARVTQTPRHKVTEMGQEVTMRCQPILGHNTVFWYRQTMMQGLELLAYFRNRAPLDDSGMPKDRFSAEMPDATLATLKIQPSEPRDSAVYFCASGLWSQAGNEKLFFGSGTQLSVL.

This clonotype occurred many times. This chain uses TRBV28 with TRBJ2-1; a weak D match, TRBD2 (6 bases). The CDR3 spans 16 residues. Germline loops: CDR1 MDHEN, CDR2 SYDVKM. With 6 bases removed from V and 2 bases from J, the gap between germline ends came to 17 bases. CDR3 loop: CASSLRDFPPYNEQFF. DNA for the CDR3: TGTGCCAGCAGCCTGCGGGACTTCCCCCCCTACAATGAGCAGTTCTTC.

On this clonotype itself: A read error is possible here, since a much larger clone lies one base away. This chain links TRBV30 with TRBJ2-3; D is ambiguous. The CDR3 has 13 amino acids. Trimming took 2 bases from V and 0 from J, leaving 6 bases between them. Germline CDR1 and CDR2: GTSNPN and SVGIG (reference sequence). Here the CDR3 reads CAWSQRSTDTQYF. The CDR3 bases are TGTGCCTGGAGTCAACGGAGCACAGATACGCAGTATTTT.

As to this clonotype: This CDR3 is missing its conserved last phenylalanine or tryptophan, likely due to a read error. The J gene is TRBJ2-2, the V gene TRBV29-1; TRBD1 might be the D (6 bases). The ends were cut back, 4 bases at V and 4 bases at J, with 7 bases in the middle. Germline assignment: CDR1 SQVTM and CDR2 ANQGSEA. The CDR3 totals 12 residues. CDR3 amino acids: CSVGGGTGELFS. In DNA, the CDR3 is TGCAGCGTTGGAGGGGGCACCGGGGAGCTGTTTTCT.

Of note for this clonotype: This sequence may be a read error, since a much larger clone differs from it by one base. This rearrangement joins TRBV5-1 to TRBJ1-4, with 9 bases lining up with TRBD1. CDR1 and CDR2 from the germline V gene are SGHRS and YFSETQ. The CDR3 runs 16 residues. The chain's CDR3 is CASSYSTGTGNEELFF. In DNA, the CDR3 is TGCGCCAGCAGCTACTCCACCGGGACAGGGAATGAAGAACTGTTTTTT.

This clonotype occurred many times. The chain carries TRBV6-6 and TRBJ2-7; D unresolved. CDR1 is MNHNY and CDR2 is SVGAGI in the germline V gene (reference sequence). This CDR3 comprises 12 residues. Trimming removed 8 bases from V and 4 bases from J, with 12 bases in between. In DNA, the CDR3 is TGTGCCAGCGCAGGCTCGGAGTACGAGCAGTACTTC. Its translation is CASAGSEYEQYF.

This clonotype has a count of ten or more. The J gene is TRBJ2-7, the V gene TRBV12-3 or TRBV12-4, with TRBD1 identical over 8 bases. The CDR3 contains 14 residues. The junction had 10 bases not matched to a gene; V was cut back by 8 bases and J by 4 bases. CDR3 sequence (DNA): TGTGCCAGCTCGACCCCGGGACAGGATTACGAGCAGTACTTC. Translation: CASSTPGQDYEQYF.

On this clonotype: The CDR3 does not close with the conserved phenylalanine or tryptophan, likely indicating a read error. Here the CDR3 DNA reads TGTGCCAGCAGCTCGCAAGCCGCTACCACCGGGACTCTCGGCTACACCCTC. It is translated as CASSSQAATTGTLGYTL. The chain employs TRBV9 and TRBJ1-2; maybe TRBD1 (5 bases). The ends were cut back, 4 bases at V and 8 bases at J, with 27 bases in the middle. From germline, CDR1 is SGDLS and CDR2 YYNGEE. The CDR3 length is 17 residues.

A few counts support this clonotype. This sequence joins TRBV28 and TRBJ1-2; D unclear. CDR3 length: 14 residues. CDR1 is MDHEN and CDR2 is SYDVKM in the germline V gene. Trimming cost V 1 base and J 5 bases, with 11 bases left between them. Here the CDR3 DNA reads TGTGCCAGCAGTTTATCGTACGACGGATATGGCTACACCTTC. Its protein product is CASSLSYDGYGYTF.

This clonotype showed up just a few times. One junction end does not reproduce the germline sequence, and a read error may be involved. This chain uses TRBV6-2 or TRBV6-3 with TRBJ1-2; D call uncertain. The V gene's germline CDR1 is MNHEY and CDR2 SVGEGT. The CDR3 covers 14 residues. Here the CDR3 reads CASSHSRSNYGYTF. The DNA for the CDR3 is TGTGCCAGCAGTCACTCGAGATCAAACTATGGCTACACCTTC.

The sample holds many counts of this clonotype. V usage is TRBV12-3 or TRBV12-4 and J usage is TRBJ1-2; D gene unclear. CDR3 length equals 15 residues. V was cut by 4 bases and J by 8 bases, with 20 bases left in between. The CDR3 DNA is TGTGCCAGCAGTTCGTCGGGCAGGAGTGGTCTGGGCTACACCTTC. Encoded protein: CASSSSGRSGLGYTF.